This T cell receptor beta chain comes out of a study of T cell responses to AZD1222 COVID-19 vaccine. The study, taken as a whole, reports: The number of AZD1222 recipients seropositive at baseline was only six. Dominant at 160-218 and 743-854, vaccine-associated CD4 TCRs also spanned spike. A reported finding is that nearly half of spike-specific TCRs target unmutated variant regions.

Remarks on this clone: The antigen remains unidentified.

V was cut by 4 bases and J by 3 bases, with 16 bases left in between. Germline V CDR1 and CDR2: SGHAT, FQNNGV. CDR3 length: 15 residues. Generated by immunoSEQ multiplex PCR, the TCRdb table keeps only in-frame clones and is missing some. The sample lists around 140,000 clones, 93% occurring once. This chain connects TRBV11-2 to TRBJ2-7; unclear D gene. Sequences were derived from peripheral blood, sampled on day 0 of AZD1222 vaccination. The TCR originated in an adult in good health. CDR3 in amino acids: CASSWVLEVGYEQYF. CDR3 sequence (DNA): TGTGCCAGCAGCTGGGTTCTCGAGGTCGGCTACGAGCAGTACTTC.